The clone carrying this T cell receptor (beta chain) was found once. Its antigen is not known. Treatment in this sample: oral pan-JAK inhibitor, 5-10 mg twice daily. The CDR3 is 14 amino acids. The germline V and J ends were trimmed by 7 bases and 9 bases, with 16 bases remaining between them. The germline V gene encodes CDR1 MNHEY and CDR2 SMNVEV (reference sequence). RNA was isolated and reverse transcribed to cDNA, the sequencing template. Sequencing used immunoSEQ multiplex PCR; TCRdb keeps in-frame clones, though not all of them. Here the sample spans 150,000 to 200,000 clones, 51% being singletons. This sample was included in a study of CD8+ T cells in alopecia areata. General study findings and limits: Lesional scalp, notably in alopecia totalis/universalis, had clonality above that of normal scalp. It was observed that many expanded lesional clones persisted in scalp and blood during tofacitinib. Tofacitinib significantly reduced both scalp clonality and expanded CD8+ clones among the top 100. TCRs were shared less clearly across patients than in mice, possibly for HLA-related reasons.

The chain recombines TRBV27 with TRBJ1-6, with D maybe TRBD1 (6 bases). Sequenced material: CD8+ T cells sorted from blood, taken around week 54, from a patient treated with tofacitinib. The TCR was taken from a human donor with alopecia areata. CDR3 in amino acids: CASTSGGAGSPLHF. The CDR3 DNA reads as TGTGCCAGCACCTCCGGGGGGGCAGGTTCACCCCTCCACTTT.